This T cell receptor (beta chain) appears in the sequencing data of a study of T cell responses to AZD1222 COVID-19 vaccine. Regarding the study as a whole: Among spike-specific TCRs, nearly half reportedly target unmutated variant regions. Spike-specific TCR breadth and depth rose after two AZD1222 doses.

Combined were second doses at about 4 or about 12 weeks. Of note for this clone: Its antigen is currently unknown.

Only in-frame clones appear in the TCRdb table, and some are missing; sequencing was by immunoSEQ multiplex PCR. The table has 90,000 to 120,000 clones, about 90% seen once; the top ten hold about 9.1%. The CDR3 extends over 12 amino acids. The V end lost 0 bases, the J end lost 8 bases, and 7 bases lay between the germline ends. Germline V gene sequence: CDR1 SGHDN, CDR2 FVKESK. The receptor was isolated from an adult who received the AZD1222 COVID-19 vaccine. The J gene is TRBJ1-2, the V gene TRBV14; no clear D gene. The material was peripheral blood, obtained 28 days after the second AZD1222 dose. The CDR3 DNA reads as TGTGCCAGCAGCCAAGAGGCCGGAGGCTACACCTTC. It specifies CASSQEAGGYTF.